The 24 T cell receptor beta chains presented below share a single source sample, sequenced in a study of Ad26.COV2.S vaccination and SARS-CoV-2 variants. Treatment meaning: roughly 19 received Ad26.COV2.S at low or high dose, single or two shots; 5 received placebo; per-sample allocation not given. Sample collection was performed on day 63 after the first vaccine or placebo injection. Only in-frame clones appear in the TCRdb table, and some are missing; sequencing was by immunoSEQ multiplex PCR. The table lists a few hundred thousand clones, approximately 89% of them singletons. Sequencing used peripheral blood, obtained in a trial of Ad26.COV2.S vaccine versus placebo. These receptors were collected from a person aged 18-65 years who received the Ad26.COV2.S COVID-19 vaccine or a placebo.

The rearrangement joins TRBV12-3 or TRBV12-4 to TRBJ1-1; D not resolved. The CDR3 contains 13 residues. V dropped 1 base and J dropped 7 bases, with 10 bases sitting between them. The CDR3 here is CASSLEVQLEAFF. The CDR3 nucleotides read TGTGCCAGCAGTTTAGAGGTCCAACTTGAAGCTTTCTTT.

This chain connects TRBV7-2 to TRBJ2-1, with 10 bases identical to TRBD2. J lost 11 bases, V lost 5 bases, and 9 bases had no gene match. From germline, CDR1 is SGHTA and CDR2 FQGNSA. The CDR3 spans 14 residues. The CDR3 here is CASSPPGLAYQQFF. The CDR3, as DNA: TGTGCCAGCAGCCCACCGGGACTAGCGTATCAGCAGTTCTTC.

This chain joins TRBV28 and TRBJ2-1, with a possible D match to TRBD1 (5 bases). Germline CDR1 reads MDHEN; CDR2 reads SYDVKM. The CDR3 contains 17 residues. With 3 bases removed from V and 0 bases from J, the gap between germline ends came to 15 bases. As DNA, the CDR3 is TGTGCCAGCAGTTTTTCGGACACCCGGAGCTCCTACAATGAGCAGTTCTTC. As protein: CASSFSDTRSSYNEQFF.

This clone showed up just once. This rearrangement joins TRBV20-1 to TRBJ1-3, with no clear D. The CDR3 is 12 residues long. The germline CDR1 and CDR2 sequences are DFQATT and SNEGSKA (reference sequence). Deletions cut 3 bases from V and 3 bases from J, with 6 bases between. In DNA form, the CDR3 reads TGCAGTGCTAGTGGGGATGGAAACACCATATATTTT. Protein: CSASGDGNTIYF.

The rearrangement uses TRBV30 and TRBJ2-7; 10 bases fit TRBD1. CDR3 length: 13 residues. Unmatched junction bases numbered 5, after V lost 3 bases and J lost 6 bases. Germline CDR1 GTSNPN, CDR2 SVGIG (reference sequence). The CDR3 spells CAWRETGGIEQYF. The CDR3 DNA is TGTGCCTGGAGGGAGACAGGGGGCATCGAGCAGTACTTC.

This chain links TRBV5-1 with TRBJ2-2, with a weak D call TRBD1 (6 bases). The CDR3 has 16 residues. Trimming removed 0 bases at V and 4 bases at J, with 13 bases between. The germline V gene encodes CDR1 SGHRS and CDR2 YFSETQ. As DNA, the CDR3 is TGCGCCAGCAGCTTGGTAGGGACACCAGCCACCGGGGAGCTGTTTTTT. It is translated as CASSLVGTPATGELFF.

V gene TRBV10-3 combines with J gene TRBJ2-7, with 12 bases matching TRBD2. The CDR3 runs to 15 residues. The V gene end was trimmed by 5 bases and the J gene end by 5 bases; junction bases not matched to a gene: 7. CDR1 and CDR2 (germline): ENHRY, SYGVKD. The CDR3 DNA reads TGTGCCATCAGTCGGACTAGCGGGACTAGGGACGAGCAGTACTTC. This gives the protein CAISRTSGTRDEQYF.

In this sample, this clone turned up once. CDR3 bases: TGTGCCAGTCGTAGGGGCGGCAGGTCTCTTCGGTTTACCTTC. This translates into CASRRGGRSLRFTF. The chain employs TRBV19 and TRBJ1-2; D is perhaps TRBD1 (5 bases). This CDR3 is 14 amino acids long. V dropped 8 bases and J dropped 14 bases, with 27 bases sitting between them. Germline V gene data show CDR1 as LNHDA and CDR2 as SQIVND (reference sequence).

The chain recombines TRBV19 with TRBJ1-1, with D unclear. CDR1 LNHDA and CDR2 SQIVND come from the germline V gene (reference sequence). This CDR3 contains 13 residues. V was clipped by 3 bases and J by 1 base, with 6 bases between them. In nucleotides, the CDR3 is TGTGCCAGTAGTATGAAGAGGAACACTGAAGCTTTCTTT. Protein sequence: CASSMKRNTEAFF. The variable domain in full, completed from reference TRBV19 and TRBJ1-1, reads DGGITQSPKYLFRKEGQNVTLSCEQNLNHDAMYWYRQDPGQGLRLIYYSQIVNDFQKGDIAEGYSVSREKKESFPLTVTSAQKNPTAFYLCASSMKRNTEAFFGQGTRLTVV.

The V call is TRBV4-3, the J call TRBJ1-1; 10 nucleotides agree with TRBD1. V lost 4 bases to trimming and J lost 0 bases; unmatched junction nucleotides: 2. The CDR3 totals 15 residues. Germline V gene sequence: CDR1 LGHNA, CDR2 YSLEER. The CDR3 coding sequence is TGCGCCAGCAGCCTTGGGACAGGGGTGAACACTGAAGCTTTCTTT. It encodes CASSLGTGVNTEAFF.

The V call is TRBV7-2, the J call TRBJ2-6, with a weak D call TRBD2 (5 bases). V was pared by 0 bases and J by 4 bases, with 10 bases between. Germline V lookup: CDR1 SGHTA, CDR2 FQGNSA. The CDR3 consists of 16 residues. CDR3 residues: CASSLARAPGANVLTF. Written as DNA, the CDR3 is TGTGCCAGCAGCTTAGCGAGGGCGCCAGGGGCCAACGTCCTGACTTTC.

This chain uses TRBV3-1 (or the pseudogene TRBV3-2) with TRBJ2-3; D may correspond to TRBD1 or TRBD2 (7 bases each). The CDR3 is made up of 14 amino acids. The V end was cut by 8 bases, the J end by 2 bases, with 14 bases between. Germline CDR1 is LGHDT and CDR2 is YNNKEL (reference sequence). The CDR3, as DNA: TGTGCCAGCGGGGGGGACAGCTTCACAGATACGCAGTATTTT. Translation: CASGGDSFTDTQYF.

This chain links TRBV27 with TRBJ2-1; D remains unclear. Germline V gene data show CDR1 as MNHEY and CDR2 as SMNVEV (reference sequence). V lost 1 base and J lost 4, with 11 bases in between. The CDR3 has 15 residues. CDR3 DNA: TGTGCCAGCAGTTTATTAGGGCTAGGTTACAATGAGCAGTTCTTC. It translates to CASSLLGLGYNEQFF.

This clone was observed once. This chain uses TRBV6-5 with TRBJ2-7; 7 bases agree with TRBD1. CDR3 length: 14 amino acids. J was trimmed by 2 bases and V by 7 bases; bases with no gene match: 8. From germline, CDR1 is MNHEY and CDR2 SVGAGI. As DNA, the CDR3 is TGTGCCAGCATTAAAGTGACAGGGACCTACGAGCAGTACTTC. Translating it yields CASIKVTGTYEQYF.

The CDR3 sequence: CASSPTGSEGNSNQPQHF. The CDR3 nucleotides read TGCGCCAGCAGCCCGACAGGGAGCGAGGGAAATAGCAATCAGCCCCAGCATTTT. The gene calls are TRBV4-1 and TRBJ1-5, with 7 nucleotides matching TRBD1. CDR1 is MGHRA, CDR2 YSYEKL, per germline. Germline trimming cut 4 bases from V and 0 bases from J; bases unmatched to any gene: 12. The CDR3 spans 18 residues.

The chain recombines TRBV5-6 with TRBJ1-5, with D perhaps matching TRBD1 (6 bases). The V end lost 4 bases, the J end lost 7 bases, and 15 bases lay between the germline ends. This CDR3 spans 14 amino acids. CDR1 SGHDT and CDR2 YYEEEE come from the germline V gene. The CDR3 DNA sequence: TGTGCCAGCAGCCCGTACAGGGCTGGGCAGCCCCAGCATTTT. It translates to CASSPYRAGQPQHF.

V and J are TRBV27 and TRBJ2-3; possible D gene TRBD1, 7 bases. There are 14 residues in the CDR3. Deletions cut 8 bases from V and 5 bases from J, with 17 bases between. The germline gives CDR1 MNHEY, CDR2 SMNVEV (reference sequence). CDR3 residues: CASHRRGHEDTQYF. The CDR3, as DNA: TGTGCCAGCCACAGGAGGGGGCATGAAGATACGCAGTATTTT.

The chain carries TRBV6-5 and TRBJ1-1; D possibly corresponds to TRBD1 (5 bases). V was cut by 0 bases and J by 0 bases, with 8 bases left in between. This CDR3 comprises 15 residues. Germline-derived CDR1 and CDR2 are MNHEY and SVGAGI. The CDR3 DNA reads TGTGCCAGCAGTTACTCAGGGGCCGTGAACACTGAAGCTTTCTTT. Encoded protein: CASSYSGAVNTEAFF.

The CDR3 region is CASSLVAGQEGGYTF. The CDR3 coding sequence is TGTGCCAGCAGCTTGGTTGCGGGGCAAGAGGGAGGCTACACCTTC. The rearrangement links TRBV5-4 to TRBJ1-2, with D possibly being TRBD1 (5 bases). The CDR3 consists of 15 residues. Germline CDR1 and CDR2: SGHNT and YYREEE (reference sequence). Between the trimmed V and J ends, which lost 0 bases and 8 bases, there was a span of 17 bases. The variable domain in full, with the rest retrieved from reference TRBV5-4 and TRBJ1-2, is ETGVTQSPTHLIKTRGQQVTLRCSSQSGHNTVSWYQQALGQGPQFIFQYYREEENGRGNFPPRFSGLQFPNYSSELNVNALELDDSALYLCASSLVAGQEGGYTFGSGTRLTVV.

The chain has TRBV7-3 and TRBJ2-1; 7 nucleotides agree with TRBD2. The length of the CDR3 is 16 residues. Germline V gene sequence: CDR1 SGHTA, CDR2 FQGTGA. V shed 0 bases, J shed 2 bases, and the junction held 4 bases outside the gene matches. CDR3 loop: CASSLTGGGPYNEQFF. For the CDR3, the DNA is TGTGCCAGCAGCTTAACCGGCGGGGGACCCTACAATGAGCAGTTCTTC.

The chain uses TRBV6-4 and TRBJ1-5, with TRBD1 matching over 7 bases. V was pared by 5 bases and J by 7 bases, with 5 bases of the junction left unmatched. Germline V lookup: CDR1 MRHNA, CDR2 SNTAGT. This CDR3 spans 13 amino acids. This chain's CDR3 is CASSRQGGQPQHF. The CDR3 region has the DNA TGTGCCAGCAGTCGACAGGGTGGACAGCCCCAGCATTTT.

This clone was observed a few times. The V and J genes are TRBV7-9 and TRBJ2-1; 13 bases align to TRBD2. Looked up from germline, CDR1 is SEHNR and CDR2 is FQNEAQ (reference sequence). The CDR3 sequence is 16 residues long. V shed 4 bases, J shed 10 bases, and the junction held 10 bases outside the gene matches. CDR3 sequence (DNA): TGTGCCAGCAGCTGGGGACTAGCGGGGCTCGACGGGGAGCAGTTCTTC. This encodes CASSWGLAGLDGEQFF.

This clone occurred once. V is TRBV3-1 (or the pseudogene TRBV3-2) and J is TRBJ2-7; 7 bases are a match to TRBD1. V shed 3 bases, J shed 2 bases, and the junction held 4 bases outside the gene matches. Looked up from germline, CDR1 is LGHDT and CDR2 is YNNKEL (reference sequence). The CDR3 is made up of 14 amino acids. CDR3 nucleotide sequence: TGTGCCAGCAGCCAGACAGGGAATCCCTACGAGCAGTACTTC. As protein: CASSQTGNPYEQYF.

The chain combines TRBV7-9 with TRBJ2-1; tentatively, D is TRBD2 (5 bases). This CDR3 region has 15 residues. CDR1 is SEHNR and CDR2 is FQNEAQ in the germline V gene (reference sequence). Trimming took off 5 bases at V and 0 bases at J, with 11 bases between the two ends. The CDR3 nucleotides are TGTGCCAGCAGCCAGAGCCGGGACTCCTACAATGAGCAGTTCTTC. Protein: CASSQSRDSYNEQFF.